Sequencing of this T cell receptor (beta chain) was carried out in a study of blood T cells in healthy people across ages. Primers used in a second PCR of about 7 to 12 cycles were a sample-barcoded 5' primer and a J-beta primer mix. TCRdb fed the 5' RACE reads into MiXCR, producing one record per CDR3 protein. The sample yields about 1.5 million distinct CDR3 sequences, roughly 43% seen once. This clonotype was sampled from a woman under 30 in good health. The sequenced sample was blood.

The CDR3 DNA follows: TGTGCCAGCAGGGACGGGGACTACGAGCAGTACTTC. Translated: CASRDGDYEQYF. The chain employs TRBV6-2 or TRBV6-3 and TRBJ2-7; possible D gene TRBD2, 5 bases. The V gene's germline CDR1 is MNHEY and CDR2 SVGEGT. V was trimmed by 6 bases and J by 3 bases, leaving 9 bases between them. The CDR3 extends over 12 amino acids.